This section outlines one TCR beta chain sequence together with its context. CDR3 length: 14 amino acids. Trimming cost V 3 bases and J 2 bases, with 11 bases left between them. Germline CDR1 and CDR2: SGHRS and YFSETQ. These data originate in a study of blood T cell repertoires in COVID-19. Study details: Nucleic acid was either cDNA or gDNA, and it came from T cells, B-cell-depleted T cells, or PBMCs.

In the authors' workflow: Amplifying reference gene primers gave estimates of nucleated cell counts. Assay used: immunoSEQ multiplex PCR; TCRdb lists only in-frame clones, some missing. That table furnishes V, J and clone size, whereas the DNA furnished D and trimming. The sample includes 50,000 to 55,000 clones, 70% to 85% of them seen just once. This chain links TRBV5-1 with TRBJ2-5; the D gene is possibly TRBD2 (6 bases). The specimen sequenced was peripheral blood. The TCR sequence derives from a man older than 75 with COVID-19, enrolled during active disease. CDR3 in DNA: TGCGCCAGCAGCTCCCTGGGGGGACAAGAGACCCAGTACTTC. Amino acid sequence: CASSSLGGQETQYF.